The source of this TCR beta chain is a study of neurological immune-mediated disorders. Study-wide findings and caveats: There were no CDR3 amino acid sequences shared by expanded clones across subjects, a result suggesting private repertoires in all groups. The study found the most TCR clonal expansion in HTLV-1-associated myelopathy and the least in multiple sclerosis, below healthy controls.

The germline CDR1 and CDR2 sequences are SGHVS and FQNEAQ. Trimming took 1 base from V and 3 from J; bases not matched to a gene: 5. The CDR3 is 16 residues long. Documented time point: longitudinal time-point 2. This clonotype was picked up many times. Its antigen is not known. Template-switch 5'RACE cDNA synthesis added a 10-nucleotide unique molecular identifier. From 15-18 subjects, every sequencing run obtained over 170 million TCR-beta sequences. TCRdb re-analysed the 5' RACE reads in MiXCR, keeping a single row per CDR3 protein. This repertoire shows about 90,000 distinct CDR3 sequences, around 14% found once; its top ten account for 5%.

The V call is TRBV7-8, the J call TRBJ1-2, with 10 bases matching TRBD1. The sequence came from a female donor with HTLV-1-associated myelopathy (HAM/TSP). What was sequenced was PBMCs. The CDR3 loop is CASSLVATGGDYGYTF. CDR3 DNA: TGTGCCAGCAGCTTAGTAGCGACAGGGGGCGACTATGGCTACACCTTC.